Listed below are T cell receptor beta chains from one sample, sequenced in a study of blood T cell repertoires in COVID-19. The repertoire was sequenced with immunoSEQ multiplex PCR; TCRdb's copy has only in-frame clones and lacks some. The table records 250,000 or so clones, approximately 83% of them present only once. Sequencing was done on a sample of PBMCs or T cells enriched from blood (not recorded which). Receptors were obtained from a woman aged 45-65 years who had recovered from COVID-19. Each CDR3 is given with its conserved first and last residue. D genes are given only for firm matches. The size entry is marked missing in some rows and otherwise reads once, few, many or a size class.

D gene,J gene,V gene,clone size,CDR3 DNA,CDR3 protein
.,TRBJ1-2,TRBV19,once,TGTGCCAGTAGTATCTTACAGGCCTATGGCTACACCTTC,CASSILQAYGYTF
.,TRBJ1-2,TRBV18,.,TGTGCCAGCTCACCGACAGTCACCTATGGCTACACCTTC,CASSPTVTYGYTF
TRBD2,TRBJ2-7,TRBV28,.,TGTGCCACCGGAGCGGGAGGCGGGTACGAGCAGTACTTC,CATGAGGGYEQYF
.,TRBJ2-1,TRBV19,.,TGTGCCAGTAAAGCGCCGAGCTCCTACAATGAGCAGTTCTTC,CASKAPSSYNEQFF
.,TRBJ1-2,TRBV6-6,.,TGTGCCAGCAGTTCCGCACAGGGAGCCAGTCATGGCTACACCTTC,CASSSAQGASHGYTF
.,TRBJ2-5,TRBV13,once,TGTGCCAGCAGCTTACACAGAAAGGGGGCCCAGTACTTC,CASSLHRKGAQYF
.,TRBJ1-3,TRBV28,.,TGTGCCAGCAGTTTAGCAGGGGTCTTGCGTGGAAACACCATATATTTT,CASSLAGVLRGNTIYF
TRBD1,TRBJ2-2,TRBV19,.,TGTGCCAGTAGGGACAGGGCCCAACTGAACACCGGGGAGCTGTTTTTT,CASRDRAQLNTGELFF
TRBD1,TRBJ1-2,TRBV7-9,.,TGTGCCAGCAGCTTCGACAGGGCCCCTAGGTATGGCTACACCTTC,CASSFDRAPRYGYTF
.,TRBJ2-3,TRBV18,.,TGTGCCAGCTCGCCTTCCCCAGGGCCAGCAGATACGCAGTATTTT,CASSPSPGPADTQYF
TRBD1,TRBJ2-1,TRBV25-1,.,TGTGCCAGCATAGGGACAGGATACAATGAGCAGTTCTTC,CASIGTGYNEQFF
.,TRBJ1-2,TRBV3-1/TRBV3-2,.,TGTGCCAGCAGCCAAGAGGAGAGGCCCAGCTATGGCTACACCTTC,CASSQEERPSYGYTF
.,TRBJ1-3,TRBV4-2,.,TGTGCCAGCAGCCACTACCAGCGGGAAGGGACTGGAAACACCATATATTTT,CASSHYQREGTGNTIYF
.,TRBJ1-4,TRBV4-1,.,TGCGCCAGCAGCCAAGAAGGCGGGTTGGGTGAAAAACTGTTTTTT,CASSQEGGLGEKLFF
.,TRBJ2-1,TRBV6-5,.,TGTGCCAGCAGTTACGTGGGAGGCTCCTACAATGAGCAGTTCTTC,CASSYVGGSYNEQFF
.,TRBJ1-2,TRBV18,.,TGTGCCAGCTCACCTACCGGGAGAGCGCCTAGGTTGGGCTACACCTTC,CASSPTGRAPRLGYTF
TRBD1,TRBJ1-4,TRBV5-1,.,TGCGCCAGCAGCTTGGGGCAGGGGGCGCATGAAAAACTGTTTTTT,CASSLGQGAHEKLFF
.,TRBJ1-4,TRBV28,.,TGTGCCAGCAGTGAAATACAGGGTATTAATGAAAAACTGTTTTTT,CASSEIQGINEKLFF
.,TRBJ1-3,TRBV6-5,.,TGTGCCAGCATCCTCACATTACACTCTGGAAACACCATATATTTT,CASILTLHSGNTIYF
TRBD2,TRBJ2-7,TRBV28,.,TGTGCCAGCAGTACCCCGGGACTACTCCACTACGAGCAGTACTTC,CASSTPGLLHYEQYF
TRBD2,TRBJ2-3,TRBV6-6,.,TGTGCCAGCAGCACAACTAGCGGGGGGGAAGGTACGCAGTATTTT,CASSTTSGGEGTQYF
.,TRBJ2-2,TRBV29-1,.,TGCAGCGTTGCCGGACAGTTGAACACCGGGGAGCTGTTTTTT,CSVAGQLNTGELFF
TRBD1,TRBJ2-5,TRBV2,.,TGTGCCAGCAGTCCGAACAGGGGTCCGGAGACCCAGTACTTC,CASSPNRGPETQYF
.,TRBJ2-1,TRBV5-1,.,TGCGCCAGCAGCTTGGCGGGAGAGGTTCGGAACAATGAGCAGTTCTTC,CASSLAGEVRNNEQFF
.,TRBJ1-5,TRBV3-1/TRBV3-2,.,TGTGCCAGCAGCCAGGCTACAGGGCCTCAGCCCCAGCATTTT,CASSQATGPQPQHF
.,TRBJ1-5,TRBV27,.,TGTGCCAGCAGTTCCACAAGAAGCAATCAGCCCCAGCATTTT,CASSSTRSNQPQHF
.,TRBJ2-3,TRBV9,.,TGTGCCAGCAGCGTAGTAGGGGTTCGAAGCACAGATACGCAGTATTTT,CASSVVGVRSTDTQYF
.,TRBJ1-1,TRBV3-1/TRBV3-2,few,TGTGCCAGCAGCCAAGATCTCAGACTTCGGGAGGGCACTGAAGCTTTCTTT,CASSQDLRLREGTEAFF
.,TRBJ1-3,TRBV29-1,.,TGCAGCGCCCAAGAGTCCGGAAACACCATATATTTT,CSAQESGNTIYF
.,TRBJ2-3,TRBV28,.,TGTGCCAGCAGTTTATCGGGGGTAGCAGATACGCAGTATTTT,CASSLSGVADTQYF
.,TRBJ2-1,TRBV5-1,.,TGCGCCAGCAGCTTTAATAGCGTGAGCTCCTACAATGAGCAGTTCTTC,CASSFNSVSSYNEQFF
TRBD1,TRBJ1-4,TRBV5-6,.,TGTGCCAGCAGCCTCACCGGGACAGGGATCATATATGAAAAACTGTTTTTT,CASSLTGTGIIYEKLFF
TRBD2,TRBJ2-3,TRBV29-1,.,TGCAGCGTTAATACCGGGACTAGCGGGAGGGGAGATACGCAGTATTTT,CSVNTGTSGRGDTQYF
TRBD1,TRBJ2-7,TRBV19,.,TGTGCCAGTAGTTTCGGGACAGGGGGTTCCTACGAGCAGTACTTC,CASSFGTGGSYEQYF
TRBD1,TRBJ1-5,TRBV19,few,TGTGCCAGTCGGACAGGGATCCGTCAGCCCCAGCATTTT,CASRTGIRQPQHF
.,TRBJ1-3,TRBV28,.,TGTGCCAGCACCCCACAGGGCCCCGAGTACAGAAACACCATATATTTT,CASTPQGPEYRNTIYF
.,TRBJ1-1,TRBV27,once,TGTGCCAGCAGTTTCCTTGGGGGGAAGATGAACACTGAAGCTTTCTTT,CASSFLGGKMNTEAFF
TRBD1,TRBJ1-1,TRBV15,.,TGTGCCACCAGCAGAGTAGGGGGCAGGACTGAAGCTTTCTTT,CATSRVGGRTEAFF
TRBD1,TRBJ2-7,TRBV6-1,.,TGTGCCAGCAGTGAAGCTGCACAGGGGGGCTACGAGCAGTACTTC,CASSEAAQGGYEQYF
TRBD2,TRBJ2-1,TRBV12-3/TRBV12-4,.,TGTGCCAGCAGCCGGACTAGTCAATATGAGCAGTTCTTC,CASSRTSQYEQFF
TRBD1,TRBJ2-7,TRBV5-5,few,TGTGCCAGCACCCTCCGGACAGGGGGCTTCTACGAGCAGTACTTC,CASTLRTGGFYEQYF
.,TRBJ1-1,TRBV11-2,.,TGTGCCAGCAGCTTATCCATGAACACTGAAGCTTTCTTT,CASSLSMNTEAFF
TRBD1,TRBJ2-2,TRBV5-1,.,TGCGCCAGCAGCGAGGGACAGAGCACCGGGGAGCTGTTTTTT,CASSEGQSTGELFF
TRBD1,TRBJ2-5,TRBV15,.,TGTGCCACCAGCAGTGAGCCGACAGGGGTAGGGGAGACCCAGTACTTC,CATSSEPTGVGETQYF
TRBD2,TRBJ2-1,TRBV5-1,.,TGCGCCAGCAGCTTGAGAGCTAGCGGGAGCAATGAGCAGTTCTTC,CASSLRASGSNEQFF
.,TRBJ2-7,TRBV7-9,.,TGTGCCAGCAGCCCCCGGAGTTTGCGCGAGCAGTACTTC,CASSPRSLREQYF